This T cell receptor (beta chain) was profiled in a study of read filtering for tumor transcriptome and immune sequencing. Trimming cost V 6 bases and J 2 bases; bases outside gene matches: 5. Germline CDR1 and CDR2: SNHLY and FYNNEI. The CDR3 consists of 14 residues. This clonotype was observed at least ten times. Its specificity is unknown. This library used about 360 ng RNA and molecular barcoded adaptors spanning alpha/delta and beta/gamma chains. TCRdb re-called the reads with MiXCR, one entry per CDR3 protein. The profile shows about 45,000 distinct CDR3 sequences, approximately 19% of them singletons. Study results and limitations: The CD138-negative fraction was mixed bone marrow immune cells, not pure T cells.

V is TRBV2 and J is TRBJ2-3; TRBD1 matches 7 bases. This sequence originates from a donor at least 40 years old with multiple myeloma. Specimen: a population of CD138-negative cells sorted from bone marrow. CDR3: CASSQGQPTDTQYF. The CDR3, as DNA: TGTGCCAGCAGCCAGGGACAGCCCACAGATACGCAGTATTTT.